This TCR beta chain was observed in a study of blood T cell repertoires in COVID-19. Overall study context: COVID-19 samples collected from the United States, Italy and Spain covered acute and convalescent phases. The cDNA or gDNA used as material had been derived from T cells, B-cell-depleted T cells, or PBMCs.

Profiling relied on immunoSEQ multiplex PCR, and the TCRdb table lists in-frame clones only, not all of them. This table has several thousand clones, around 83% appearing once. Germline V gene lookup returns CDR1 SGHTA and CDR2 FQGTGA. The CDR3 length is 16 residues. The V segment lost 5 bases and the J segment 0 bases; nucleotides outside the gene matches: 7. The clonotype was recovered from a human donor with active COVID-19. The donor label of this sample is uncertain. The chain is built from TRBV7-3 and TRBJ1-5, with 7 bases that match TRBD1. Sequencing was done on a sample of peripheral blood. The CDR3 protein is CASSPHRGDSNQPQHF. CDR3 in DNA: TGTGCCAGCAGCCCCCACAGGGGCGATAGCAATCAGCCCCAGCATTTT.